This TCR beta chain was recovered during a study of blood T cell repertoires in COVID-19. Authors' processing steps: Amplification with reference gene primers provided the estimates of nucleated cell counts. Here immunoSEQ multiplex PCR was the method, and the copy in TCRdb shows in-frame clones only, minus some. D and trimming come from the DNA, and the V and J calls and clone size come from that table. The sample holds around 250,000 clones; 65% to 85% are singletons and the top ten take 8.5% to 10%. V lost 4 bases, J lost 6 bases, and 11 bases lay in between. The CDR3 sequence is 13 residues long. Germline V gene data show CDR1 as SGHAT and CDR2 as FQNNGV.

This clonotype originated in a man between 35 and 55 years old with active or convalescent COVID-19. The sequencing sample was made of peripheral blood. V gene TRBV11-2 combines with J gene TRBJ2-3; D is unresolved. The CDR3 nucleotides are TGTGCCAGCAGCTCCCCGGTACTGGATACGCAGTATTTT. Protein sequence: CASSSPVLDTQYF.